These T cell receptor beta chains were read from a single sample in a study of metastatic and nonmetastatic thyroid tumors. TCRdb re-analyzed the PCR reads through MiXCR. Of approximately 40,000 clones in the sample, less than 50% were seen once. What was sequenced was tumor tissue. The receptor set was obtained from a male donor with papillary thyroid cancer or a benign thyroid nodule (not recorded which). Some clones in this sample may be carry-over from other donors' samples. Each CDR3 is given with its conserved first and last residue. Each record gives: CDR3 protein, CDR3 DNA, D gene, V gene, J gene, clone size. D genes are given only for firm matches. Rows may omit the clone size; those that give it use once, few, many or a size class.

cdr3_aa: CAWSGRDAGELFF; cdr3_nt: TGTGCCTGGAGTGGTAGGGACGCCGGGGAGCTGTTTTTT; d_call: .; v_call: TRBV30; j_call: TRBJ2-2; clone_size: .
cdr3_aa: CASSSPRRGFYEQYF; cdr3_nt: TGTGCCAGCAGCTCTCCCCGCCGGGGGTTCTACGAGCAGTACTTC; d_call: .; v_call: TRBV11-2; j_call: TRBJ2-7; clone_size: .
cdr3_aa: CASSRAGGDQPQHF; cdr3_nt: TGTGCCAGCTCACGTGCAGGGGGCGATCAGCCCCAGCATTTT; d_call: TRBD1; v_call: TRBV18; j_call: TRBJ1-5; clone_size: .
cdr3_aa: CASEDTSSYNEQFF; cdr3_nt: TGTGCCAGCGAGGACACTAGCTCCTACAATGAGCAGTTCTTC; d_call: .; v_call: TRBV6-1; j_call: TRBJ2-1; clone_size: .
cdr3_aa: CASSLGAAYEQYF; cdr3_nt: TGTGCCAGTTCCTTGGGGGCTGCCTACGAGCAGTACTTC; d_call: .; v_call: TRBV6-1; j_call: TRBJ2-7; clone_size: .
cdr3_aa: CASADLGLNNEQLF; cdr3_nt: TGTGCCAGCGCGGATTTGGGACTGAACAATGAGCAGCTCTTC; d_call: .; v_call: TRBV12-3/TRBV12-4; j_call: TRBJ2-1; clone_size: few
cdr3_aa: CASSYARGTSYEQYF; cdr3_nt: TGTGCCAGCAGTTACGCCAGGGGGACCTCCTACGAGCAGTACTTC; d_call: TRBD1; v_call: TRBV6-5; j_call: TRBJ2-7; clone_size: .
cdr3_aa: CASSWATTGGVDYGYTF; cdr3_nt: TGTGCCAGCAGTTGGGCTACAACAGGGGGAGTAGACTATGGCTACACCTTC; d_call: TRBD1; v_call: TRBV28; j_call: TRBJ1-2; clone_size: .
cdr3_aa: CASSPRTDREQFF; cdr3_nt: TGTGCCAGCAGTCCTCGGACCGATCGCGAGCAGTTCTTC; d_call: .; v_call: TRBV27; j_call: TRBJ2-1; clone_size: few
cdr3_aa: CASSLRKGASYEQYF; cdr3_nt: TGTGCCAGCAGCTTACGGAAGGGGGCAAGCTACGAGCAGTACTTC; d_call: TRBD1; v_call: TRBV7-3; j_call: TRBJ2-7; clone_size: .
cdr3_aa: CASSLGTTVSPEAFF; cdr3_nt: TGCGCCAGCAGCTTGGGAACCACAGTCTCCCCTGAAGCTTTCTTT; d_call: .; v_call: TRBV5-1; j_call: TRBJ1-1; clone_size: .
cdr3_aa: CASSLGDRSYF; cdr3_nt: TGTGCCAGCAGTTTAGGGGACAGATCGTACTTC; d_call: TRBD1; v_call: TRBV12-3/TRBV12-4; j_call: TRBJ2-5; clone_size: once
cdr3_aa: CASSFGGKNYGYTF; cdr3_nt: TGTGCCAGCAGTTTCGGGGGGAAAAACTATGGCTACACCTTC; d_call: .; v_call: TRBV28; j_call: TRBJ1-2; clone_size: few
cdr3_aa: CASRSSPRRDRLKLRGTEAFF; cdr3_nt: TGTGCCAGCAGGTCCTCCCCCAGACGGGACAGACTAAAACTCAGGGGCACTGAAGCTTTCTTT; d_call: .; v_call: TRBV21-1; j_call: TRBJ1-1; clone_size: few
cdr3_aa: CATSDFRDRKETQYF; cdr3_nt: TGTGCCACCAGTGATTTCCGGGACAGGAAAGAGACCCAGTACTTC; d_call: TRBD1; v_call: TRBV24-1; j_call: TRBJ2-5; clone_size: .
cdr3_aa: CASSPNDGGTDTQYF; cdr3_nt: TGTGCCAGTAGTCCAAATGACGGAGGTACAGATACGCAGTATTTT; d_call: .; v_call: TRBV19; j_call: TRBJ2-3; clone_size: few
cdr3_aa: CASSLDRYNEQFF; cdr3_nt: TGTGCCAGCAGCTTGGACCGGTACAATGAGCAGTTCTTC; d_call: .; v_call: TRBV5-4; j_call: TRBJ2-1; clone_size: medium-sized